In its sample, the clone carrying this T cell receptor (beta chain) was seen many times. The record originates from a study of CD8 T cells in ankylosing spondylitis. Germline V gene lookup returns CDR1 MDHEN and CDR2 SYDVKM. The CDR3 is 13 residues long. The V end lost 1 base, the J end lost 4 bases, and 7 bases lay between the germline ends. TCRdb analysed the 5' RACE reads with MiXCR anew, one entry per CDR3 protein. The sample has 250,000 to 350,000 distinct CDR3 sequences; 15% to 25% are singletons. What was sequenced was blood, either unsorted or a sorted T cell fraction (not recorded which). This clonotype was obtained from a male donor with ankylosing spondylitis or in good health (not recorded which). This chain joins TRBV28 and TRBJ1-2; no clear D gene. The DNA of the CDR3 is TGTGCCAGCAGTTTATCCACAGCCTATGGCTACACCTTC. Translated, it gives CASSLSTAYGYTF.